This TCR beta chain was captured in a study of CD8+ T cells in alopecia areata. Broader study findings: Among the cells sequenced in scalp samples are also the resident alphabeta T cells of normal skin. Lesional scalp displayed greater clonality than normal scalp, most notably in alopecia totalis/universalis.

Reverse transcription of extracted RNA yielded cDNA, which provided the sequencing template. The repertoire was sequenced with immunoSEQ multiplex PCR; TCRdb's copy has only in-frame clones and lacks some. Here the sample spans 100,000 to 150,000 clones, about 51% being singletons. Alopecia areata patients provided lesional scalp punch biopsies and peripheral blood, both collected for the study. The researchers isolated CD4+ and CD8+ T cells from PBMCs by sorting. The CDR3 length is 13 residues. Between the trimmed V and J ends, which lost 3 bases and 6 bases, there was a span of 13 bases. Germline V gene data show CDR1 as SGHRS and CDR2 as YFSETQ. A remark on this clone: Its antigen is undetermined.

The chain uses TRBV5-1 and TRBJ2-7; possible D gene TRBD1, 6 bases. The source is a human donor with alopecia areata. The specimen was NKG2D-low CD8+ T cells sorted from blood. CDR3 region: CASSSTGHSEQYF. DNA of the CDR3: TGCGCCAGCAGCTCTACGGGACATTCCGAGCAGTACTTC.